These 14 T cell receptor beta chains originate from one sample sequenced in a study of T-cell memory formation after mild COVID-19. From the 5' RACE reads, TCRdb called clonotypes with MiXCR, one entry per CDR3 protein. The top ten clones hold 20% to 25% of a sample with 280,000 or so distinct CDR3 sequences, 8% to 9% of them seen once. Source material: PBMCs or a T cell subset sorted from them (not recorded which). These receptors were obtained from a man aged 18 to 30 who had mild COVID-19 (a few samples of this study predate the infection). Cell type and time point are not known.

At least ten counts were recorded for this clonotype. The chain couples TRBV4-3 to TRBJ1-1; possibly TRBD1 for D (5 bases). Germline V lookup: CDR1 LGHNA, CDR2 YSLEER. Trimming took off 3 bases at V and 4 bases at J, with 12 bases between the two ends. This CDR3 is 14 amino acids long. As DNA, the CDR3 is TGCGCCAGCAGCCATAACGCGGGGGGCACTGAAGCTTTCTTT. Its translation: CASSHNAGGTEAFF.

The chain employs TRBV27 and TRBJ1-5, with 8 nucleotides matching TRBD1. Trimming at V came to 5 bases and at J to 0 bases, leaving 6 bases not matched to a gene. Per germline, CDR1 MNHEY and CDR2 SMNVEV (reference sequence). CDR3 length: 16 amino acids. The CDR3 protein is CASSKMTGVSNQPQHF. CDR3 sequence (DNA): TGTGCCAGCAGTAAAATGACAGGGGTTAGCAATCAGCCCCAGCATTTT.

There are a few counts of this clonotype. The chain recombines TRBV6-1 with TRBJ2-1, with TRBD1 matching over 8 bases. Germline V CDR1 and CDR2: MNHNS, SASEGT. This CDR3 has 17 amino acids. V gave up 7 bases and J gave up 4 bases; unmatched junction bases: 15. The CDR3 protein is CASTEGQGEGLYNEQFF. The CDR3 DNA follows: TGTGCCAGCACCGAAGGACAGGGAGAGGGGTTATACAATGAGCAGTTCTTC.

The chain recombines TRBV20-1 with TRBJ2-3; 7 nucleotides agree with TRBD2. This CDR3 comprises 14 residues. J was trimmed by 2 bases and V by 2 bases; bases with no gene match: 4. Germline V gene lookup returns CDR1 DFQATT and CDR2 SNEGSKA (reference sequence). As DNA, the CDR3 is TGCAGTGCTAGAAAGCGGGGAGCCACAGATACGCAGTATTTT. It translates to CSARKRGATDTQYF.

This clonotype occurred a few times. The chain is built from TRBV7-2 and TRBJ2-7, with a possible D match to TRBD1 (6 bases). V was pared by 4 bases and J by 3 bases, with 10 bases between. The CDR3 covers 13 residues. CDR1 and CDR2 (germline): SGHTA, FQGNSA. The CDR3 sequence is CASSSGVGYEQYV. CDR3 nucleotide sequence: TGTGCCAGCAGCTCAGGGGTTGGCTACGAGCAGTACGTC.

This clonotype was counted at least ten times. The J gene is TRBJ2-3, the V gene TRBV4-3; TRBD2 might be the D (6 bases). The CDR3 contains 17 residues. Germline CDR1 is LGHNA and CDR2 is YSLEER. V was cut by 0 bases and J by 1 base, with 14 bases left in between. CDR3 in amino acids: CASSQDLPGGGTDTQYF. The DNA for the CDR3 is TGCGCCAGCAGCCAAGACTTACCTGGAGGGGGCACAGATACGCAGTATTTT.

V usage is TRBV7-8 and J usage is TRBJ2-1, with 10 bases aligning to TRBD1. Germline trimming cut 4 bases from V and 7 bases from J; bases unmatched to any gene: 10. Per germline, CDR1 SGHVS and CDR2 FQNEAQ. The CDR3 runs to 16 residues. CDR3 sequence (DNA): TGTGCCAGCAGCTCTACTAGACAGGGGGCGAAGAATGAGCAGTTCTTC. Amino acids: CASSSTRQGAKNEQFF.

This clonotype has just a few counts. The J gene is TRBJ1-5, the V gene TRBV28, with 8 bases lining up with TRBD1. Germline CDR1 reads MDHEN; CDR2 reads SYDVKM. This CDR3 contains 14 residues. Trimming took 3 bases from V and 6 from J; bases not matched to a gene: 4. The CDR3, as DNA: TGTGCCAGCAGTTTCGACAGGGGAGGTCAGCCCCAGCATTTT. This codes for CASSFDRGGQPQHF.

This clonotype turned up a few times. The chain couples TRBV4-1 to TRBJ2-1; D may match TRBD1 or TRBD2 (6 bases each). The CDR3 is 15 residues long. V lost 1 base to trimming and J lost 7 bases, with 14 bases between them. Germline loops: CDR1 MGHRA, CDR2 YSYEKL. CDR3: CASSQGYGGRNEQFF. In DNA, the CDR3 is TGCGCCAGCAGCCAAGGGTACGGGGGCAGAAATGAGCAGTTCTTC.

This clonotype was found a few times. The rearrangement joins TRBV18 to TRBJ2-1; TRBD1 matches 8 bases. Germline CDR1 and CDR2: KGHSH and LQKENI. This CDR3 has 16 residues. With V trimmed by 4 bases and J by 4 bases, 9 bases remained unmatched. The CDR3: CASSLNQGAKYNEQFF. The DNA for the CDR3 is TGTGCCAGCTCACTTAATCAGGGGGCGAAGTACAATGAGCAGTTCTTC.

The chain employs TRBV20-1 and TRBJ2-7; 8 bases map to TRBD1. V shed 5 bases, J shed 6 bases, and the junction held 12 bases outside the gene matches. Germline values: CDR1 DFQATT, CDR2 SNEGSKA (reference sequence). There are 14 residues in the CDR3. CDR3 nucleotides: TGCAGTGCTTATGAACTTGGACAGGGTCCCGAGCAGTACTTC. It is translated as CSAYELGQGPEQYF.

The chain is built from TRBV6-2 or TRBV6-3 and TRBJ1-5, with D possibly matching TRBD1 (5 bases). The CDR3 consists of 13 residues. From germline, CDR1 is MNHEY and CDR2 SVGEGT. The V and J ends lost 2 bases and 9 bases respectively, with 11 bases between them. The CDR3 reads CASSYPNGGPQHF. The CDR3 region has the DNA TGTGCCAGCAGTTACCCTAACGGGGGGCCCCAGCATTTT.

The chain has TRBV6-2 or TRBV6-3 and TRBJ2-3; 12 bases agree with TRBD2. Unmatched junction bases numbered 12, after V lost 6 bases and J lost 2 bases. This CDR3 is built from 18 residues. Germline CDR1 is MNHEY and CDR2 is SVGEGT. The CDR3: CASSLQTSGGAPTDTQYF. The CDR3 DNA follows: TGTGCCAGCAGCCTCCAGACTAGCGGGGGAGCGCCCACAGATACGCAGTATTTT.

This chain connects TRBV6-2 or TRBV6-3 to TRBJ1-2; TRBD1 matches at 8 bases. Trimming cost V 0 bases and J 8 bases; bases outside gene matches: 8. The CDR3 is 15 amino acids. The V gene's germline CDR1 is MNHEY and CDR2 SVGEGT. CDR3 sequence reads: CASSYSPGGIRGYTF. In DNA form, the CDR3 reads TGTGCCAGCAGTTACTCGCCAGGGGGCATCCGGGGCTACACCTTC.